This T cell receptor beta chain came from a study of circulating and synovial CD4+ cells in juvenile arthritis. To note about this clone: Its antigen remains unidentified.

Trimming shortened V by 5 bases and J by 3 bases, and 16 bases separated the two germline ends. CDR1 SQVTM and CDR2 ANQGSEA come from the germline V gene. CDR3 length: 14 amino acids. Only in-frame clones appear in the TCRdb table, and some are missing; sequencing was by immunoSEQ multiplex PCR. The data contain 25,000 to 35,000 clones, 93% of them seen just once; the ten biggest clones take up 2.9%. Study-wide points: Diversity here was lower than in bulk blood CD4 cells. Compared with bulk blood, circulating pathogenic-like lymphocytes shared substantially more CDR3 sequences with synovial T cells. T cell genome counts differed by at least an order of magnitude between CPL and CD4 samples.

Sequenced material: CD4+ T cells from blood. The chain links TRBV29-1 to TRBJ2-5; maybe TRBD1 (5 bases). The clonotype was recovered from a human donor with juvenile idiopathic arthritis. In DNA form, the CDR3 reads TGCAGCGTTTCTCCCTACAGGAGCGAAGAGACCCAGTACTTC. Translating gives CSVSPYRSEETQYF.